The 14 T cell receptor beta chains in this list originate from one sample, sequenced in a study of CXCR3-negative and CXCR3-positive naive CD8 T cells. cDNA libraries for TRB were generated by 5' RACE incorporating UMI labels. TCRdb re-called the 5' RACE reads; every CDR3 protein appears as one record, without DNA. The sample yields tens of thousands of distinct CDR3 sequences, of which the top ten take up around 20%. Source material: memory CD8+ T cells from blood. These receptors were taken from a human donor in good health. Some clones in this sample may be carry-over from other donors' samples.

The chain uses TRBV28 and TRBJ2-6; the D call of TRBD1 rests on TCRdb alone, since no DNA is present to check it. The CDR3 totals 16 residues. Germline V lookup: CDR1 MDHEN, CDR2 SYDVKM. This chain's CDR3 is CASSLGGSSGANVLTF.

The chain combines TRBV20-1 with TRBJ2-1. The length of the CDR3 is 14 residues. Per germline, CDR1 DFQATT and CDR2 SNEGSKA (reference sequence). CDR3 sequence: CSARGQPDYNEQFF.

V gene TRBV19 combines with J gene TRBJ2-1; no DNA is available, so the TRBD1 call from TCRdb remains unchecked. The CDR3 spans 15 residues. Germline CDR1 is LNHDA and CDR2 is SQIVND (reference sequence). The CDR3 is CASSIPDRGPDEQFF.

The rearrangement links TRBV5-1 to TRBJ1-1; there is no DNA to check the TCRdb D call of TRBD1. Germline V lookup: CDR1 SGHRS, CDR2 YFSETQ. The CDR3 runs 13 residues. The CDR3 loop reads CASSSGLNTEAFF.

V and J are TRBV20-1 and TRBJ1-1; the D gene TCRdb calls, TRBD1, cannot be checked with no DNA. This CDR3 region has 13 residues. CDR1 is DFQATT, CDR2 SNEGSKA, per germline (reference sequence). CDR3: CSARDPGGTQAFF.

The CDR3 is CSVLSPEGYTF. The chain combines TRBV29-1 with TRBJ1-2; the TCRdb call, TRBD1, lacks DNA for checking. CDR1 and CDR2 (germline): SQVTM, ANQGSEA. This CDR3 is 11 amino acids long. Full variable domain (rest looked up from reference TRBV29-1 and TRBJ1-2): SAVISQKPSRDICQRGTSLTIQCQVDSQVTMMFWYRQQPGQSLTLIATANQGSEATYESGFVIDKFPISRPNLTFSTLTVSNMSPEDSSIYLCSVLSPEGYTFGSGTRLTVV.

The chain carries TRBV6-5 and TRBJ1-5; TCRdb names TRBD1, which stays unverified in the absence of DNA. Germline values: CDR1 MNHEY, CDR2 SVGAGI. This CDR3 is built from 14 residues. CDR3 amino acids: CASSPGWGNQPQHF.

This chain joins TRBV6-5 and TRBJ2-2; the TCRdb D gene call, TRBD1, has no DNA to confirm it. The V gene's germline CDR1 is MNHEY and CDR2 SVGAGI. This CDR3 spans 16 amino acids. The CDR3: CASSYSGDREAGELFF.

This sequence joins TRBV7-6 and TRBJ2-1; TCRdb's D gene call, TRBD1, goes unchecked for lack of DNA. Germline CDR1 and CDR2: SGHVS and FNYEAQ. The CDR3 loop spans 15 amino acids. The chain's CDR3 is CASSRTGSAPHEQFF.

The chain carries TRBV7-2 and TRBJ2-5; the TRBD1 assignment by TCRdb is unverifiable without DNA. The CDR3 runs to 12 residues. Germline loops: CDR1 SGHTA, CDR2 FQGNSA. The CDR3 region is CASRNRGETQYF.

V is TRBV7-9 and J is TRBJ2-5. The germline V gene has CDR1 SEHNR and CDR2 FQNEAQ (reference sequence). The CDR3 consists of 12 residues. The CDR3 spells CASSQELETQYF.

V is TRBV4-1 and J is TRBJ2-5. The CDR3 has 14 residues. Germline V lookup: CDR1 MGHRA, CDR2 YSYEKL. CDR3 in amino acids: CASSQDLRQETQYF.

This clonotype is medium-sized (0.01 to 0.1%) by frequency. The chain couples TRBV5-1 to TRBJ1-1; the TCRdb D gene call, TRBD1, has no DNA to confirm it. Per the germline V gene, CDR1 is SGHRS and CDR2 is YFSETQ. There are 13 residues in the CDR3. CDR3 loop: CASRTGFGTEAFF.

This sequence joins TRBV12-5 and TRBJ1-5. CDR1 LGHNT and CDR2 FRNRAP come from the germline V gene. The CDR3 spans 14 residues. The CDR3 is CASGLSLELQPQHF.